This entry describes one T cell receptor beta chain. This receptor's antigen is unknown. No per-base quality is available; no much larger clone lies one base away. These data are taken from a study of cytomegalovirus exposure and HLA in healthy donors (dated by TCRdb to 2017 to 2019). Background on the whole study: An earlier analysis of several hundred of the donors reported roughly 300 Gb of sequence data and 117 million unique TCR beta sequences obtained from about 179 million T cells. Roughly 300 gigabases of sequencing data and about 92 million unique TCR sequences made up an early release that covered 500 to 700 HLA-typed donors. Of the roughly 400 genotyped donors, about 84% fell in the genetic ancestry cluster associated with self-reported Caucasian donors. The study was designed to test whether signatures of past pathogen exposure could be identified by cataloging public T cell receptors. The T cell repertoires of several hundred subjects were profiled by immunosequencing and related to cytomegalovirus serostatus. A separate validation cohort of 100 to 150 different subjects was used in addition to the approximately 640-subject first cohort. To predict cytomegalovirus infection status, the study brought together high-throughput TCR immunosequencing, statistical association of individual TCRs with disease status, and machine learning. A later analysis re-examined previously published TCR beta repertoires from about 670 donors and added high-resolution HLA genotyping to investigate patterns of TCR occurrence. In the later analysis, no new phenotypic data were used to find candidate immune exposures; instead, reliance was placed on TCR beta sequences and their occurrence across donors. An earlier analysis of fewer than 700 of the donors applied high-throughput TCR beta sequencing to assess whether each TCR beta V gene segment acted as functional or pseudogenic. Donor age, sex, ethnicity and CMV serostatus were collected together with the repertoire data. A later genetic analysis took genome-wide SNP genotypes for about 65% of the 666 donors and used that subset as a discovery cohort. Every discovery cohort repertoire had been produced on one sequencing platform. Class I and class II HLA loci were covered by the typing at four-digit resolution. Typing coverage varied by locus: about 629-630 donors for A, B, C, DRB1 and DQB1; roughly 500 for DQA1; around 570 for DPA1; roughly 470 for DPB1. About five DR-DQ haplotypes were treated as single units for association and clustering because of strong linkage in the cohort. Among 300 to 450 genotyped donors of the cohort, an average of approximately 240,000 unique TCR beta nucleotide sequences were sequenced per donor, roughly 18% of them non-productive.

General conclusions and limits of the study: Linkage disequilibrium might explain the correlated functional status among segregating V segments, but an unknown experimental factor could not be excluded. When HLA alleles, especially DR and DQ, strongly co-occurred, TCR associations were difficult to assign to individual alleles. Across donors, most TCR sequences were observed very rarely, whereas some public TCRs were present in many individuals. This cohort had only TCR beta chains sequenced, and the lack of alpha or paired-chain data limited which features could be detected. In vitro tests confirmed that a few of the cytomegalovirus-associated TCR beta chains recognize cytomegalovirus antigens. In a later analysis, HLA-associated TCR beta chains were found to be more clonally expanded and to have lower generation probabilities than equally common non-associated chains. Over 15 rarely observed V segments, including chromosome 9 orphons, were excluded from the earlier analysis of about 610 of the donors because counts were too low. Because HLA typing was unavailable for some donors at each locus, only the typed subset was used in association tests. CMV serostatus was the only immune exposure information available for the cohort. It was suggested by the authors that the approach could potentially be generalized to other disease states and immunological phenotypes. The study gave a list of 150 to 200 TCR beta chains associated with cytomegalovirus. Most CMV-associated TCR beta chains appeared to be HLA-restricted in a later analysis, and the HLA associations seemed to be driven largely by CMV exposure. An earlier analysis of around 500 of the donors showed that most TCR beta V segments appeared in productive rearrangements either about 87% or about 30% of the time, which broadly matched IMGT annotations. Roughly uniform sequencing depth across donors was assumed in presence/absence analyses, although this assumption may not hold. In a later analysis, around 17,000 TCR beta sequences were associated with specific HLA alleles at a false discovery rate of 0.05. The sequencing pipeline was judged likely to have produced a cluster of highly shared sequence variants as a technical artifact. The classifier was reported to diagnose cytomegalovirus status with high specificity and sensitivity in both the original cohort and the validation cohort. A further reported finding was that TCR beta sequences accurately predicted the HLA-A and HLA-B alleles for most subjects in the first cohort. According to a later analysis, TCR association rates differed among HLA loci, with DRB1 alleles showing the most associated TCRs and HLA-C alleles showing the fewest. According to a later analysis, parvovirus B19, influenza, CMV and Epstein-Barr virus appeared linked to several top co-occurrence clusters. According to a later genetic analysis, donors in an Asian-associated ancestry cluster had fewer N-insertions in productive TCRs than the roughly 700-donor mean. V-gene and J-gene trimming of TCR beta chains was associated with a missense DCLRE1C variant in a later genetic analysis, and the association was replicated in an independent cohort.

The cohort was made up of about 610 healthy bone marrow donors. Cohort members were all nominally healthy when sampled, although unrecorded immune exposures were likely present. The donor tested CMV seropositive, placing the donor among the 289 seropositive members of the cohort. A peripheral blood sample was collected from each donor, and TCR beta sequencing was performed on peripheral blood mononuclear cells. The Qiagen DNeasy Blood Extraction Kit was used to extract genomic DNA from the blood cell samples. Library preparation used the immunoSEQ multiplex PCR assay. The multiplex PCR relied on a mix of 60 forward primers for TCR Vbeta segments and 13 reverse primers for TCR Jbeta segments. Amplification of the CDR3 region of rearranged TCR beta genes was performed with a multiplex PCR assay on genomic DNA. The amplified TCR beta libraries were sequenced on the Illumina HiSeq System as 87-base-pair reads. As for the original processing: In a later analysis, 70 million to 95 million unique TCR beta chains were counted across the 500 to 700 repertoires, and roughly 11 million of these chains were shared by at least two donors. Raw reads were error-corrected and collapsed into unique sequences by a nearest-neighbor algorithm in which closely related sequences were merged to remove PCR and sequencing errors. V, D and J gene segments were assigned by aligning CDR3 sequences to IMGT reference sequences. For a sequence to be retained, a match of at least six nucleotides was required to both a V gene segment and a J gene segment. A rearrangement counted as productive if the CDR3 had no stop codons and remained in frame with V and J, and every other rearrangement counted as non-productive. CDR3 was defined according to IMGT convention as the region running from the second conserved V-encoded cysteine to the conserved J-encoded phenylalanine. The earlier analysis of 587 of the donors excluded sequences that lacked an unambiguous match to a single V gene segment. In an earlier analysis of 587 of the donors, V segments were called functional above 56.7% productive rearrangements and were called segregating when the between-donor standard deviation exceeded 5%. A statistical classification framework was developed to diagnose cytomegalovirus status using the catalog of TCR beta chain sequences. V and J gene assignment, in a later analysis, came from comparing TCR nucleotide sequences with IMGT/GENE-DB human TR gene sequences. The TCRdist pipeline was used in a later analysis to assign CDR3 sequences and most-parsimonious VDJ recombination scenarios. In a later analysis, every TCR beta chain was defined by the combination of its CDR3 amino acid sequence and its V-gene family, and reads without a unique V-gene family were dropped. As a way to deal with suspected cross-contamination and a sequencing artifact, a later analysis dropped 450 to 700 nucleotide sequences that were highly shared and had low generation probability. In a later analysis, a clonal expansion index for each public chain was calculated from normalized within-repertoire ranks of inferred template counts. In a later analysis, generation probabilities were computed with a VDJ recombination model fitted to out-of-frame rearrangements, and the resulting probabilities were checked against IGoR. In a later analysis, hypergeometric tests were used to score TCR-TCR, TCR-HLA and TCR-CMV co-occurrence, with a repertoire-size bias correction applied to TCR pairs. A later analysis estimated false discovery rates by permuting HLA or CMV assignments 20 times. In a later analysis, co-occurring TCRs were grouped using DBSCAN, with TCRdist sequence similarity added in when clustering inside HLA-allele-positive subsets. Repertoires with fewer than 30,000 or more than 120,000 public chains were left out of co-occurrence clustering, as were a handful of repertoires with anomalous nucleotide sharing. TCRdb holds this immuneACCESS table with in-frame rearrangements only. Some clones are missing; in checked studies, unresolved V genes explain under half, and the rest has no known cause. D and trimming were read from the DNA, whereas the V and J calls and clone size are those reported in that table. Present in this sample are tens of thousands of clones, approximately 70% of which were seen just once. The ten biggest clones cover 4% to 5% of the sample.

Sequenced input: PBMCs. The clonotype was recovered from a man in his 60s in good health and CMV-seropositive.

The CDR3 protein is CAWSPPQADEQFF. The sequenced DNA: TGTGCCTGGAGTCCCCCCCAAGCCGATGAGCAGTTCTTC. Here the chain combines TRBV30 and TRBJ2-1; the D gene cannot be named for sure. The CDR1 and CDR2 encoded by the germline V gene (reference sequence) are GTSNPN and SVGIG. Trimming at the junction amounts to 2 bases on V and 8 bases on J, and the germline ends lie 13 bases apart. The CDR3 goes from the cysteine to the phenylalanine over 13 residues. Only the CDR3 region is kept as DNA, spanning 39 bases read in frame from base 1.